This TCR beta chain was identified in a study of T cell responses to AZD1222 COVID-19 vaccine. The table came from immunoSEQ multiplex PCR; TCRdb's copy has only in-frame clones and leaves some out. This sample has 95,000 to 100,000 clones, with 75% to 90% found just once. J gave up 8 bases and V 4 bases, and 11 bases lay outside the gene matches. In germline, CDR1 is SGDLS, CDR2 YYNGEE. The CDR3 loop spans 15 amino acids. The J gene is TRBJ2-1, the V gene TRBV9; TRBD2 aligns across 8 bases. The TCR originated in an adult in good health. The material sequenced was peripheral blood, taken on day 0 of AZD1222 vaccination. The CDR3 loop reads CASSRNSGRGDEQFF. CDR3 DNA: TGTGCCAGCAGCCGGAACAGCGGGAGAGGGGATGAGCAGTTCTTC. Together with reference TRBV9 and TRBJ2-1, the CDR3 gives the full variable domain: DSGVTQTPKHLITATGQRVTLRCSPRSGDLSVYWYQQSLDQGLQFLIQYYNGEERAKGNILERFSAQQFPDLHSELNLSSLELGDSALYFCASSRNSGRGDEQFFGPGTRLTVL.